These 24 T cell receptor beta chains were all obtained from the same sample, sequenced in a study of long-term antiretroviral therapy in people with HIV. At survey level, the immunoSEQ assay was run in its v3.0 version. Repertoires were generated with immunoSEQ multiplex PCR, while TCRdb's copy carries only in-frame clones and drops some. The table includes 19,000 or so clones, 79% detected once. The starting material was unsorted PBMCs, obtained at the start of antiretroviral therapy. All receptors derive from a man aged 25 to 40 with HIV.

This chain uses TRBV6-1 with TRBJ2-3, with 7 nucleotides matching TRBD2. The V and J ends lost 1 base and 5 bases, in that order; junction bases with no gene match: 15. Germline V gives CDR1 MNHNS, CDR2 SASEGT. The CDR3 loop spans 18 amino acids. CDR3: CASSEGPGGGLEEDTQYF. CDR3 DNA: TGTGCCAGCAGTGAAGGGCCCGGCGGGGGATTAGAAGAAGATACGCAGTATTTT.

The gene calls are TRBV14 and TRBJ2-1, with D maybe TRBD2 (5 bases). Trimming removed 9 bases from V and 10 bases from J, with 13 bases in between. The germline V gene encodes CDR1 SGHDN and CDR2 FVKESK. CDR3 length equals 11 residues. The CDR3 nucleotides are TGTGCCAGTTCGGACTTTAAGGAGCAGTTCTTC. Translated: CASSDFKEQFF.

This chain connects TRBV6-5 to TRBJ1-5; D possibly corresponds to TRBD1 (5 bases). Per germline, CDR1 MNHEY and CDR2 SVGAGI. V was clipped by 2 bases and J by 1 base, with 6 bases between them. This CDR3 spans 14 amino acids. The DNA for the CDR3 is TGTGCCAGCAGTTACGGGGGAAGCAATCAGCCCCAGCATTTT. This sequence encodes CASSYGGSNQPQHF.

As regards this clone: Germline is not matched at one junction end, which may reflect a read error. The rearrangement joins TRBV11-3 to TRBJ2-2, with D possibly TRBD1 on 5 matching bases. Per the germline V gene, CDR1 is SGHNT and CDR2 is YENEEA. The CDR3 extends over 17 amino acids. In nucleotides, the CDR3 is TGTGCCAGCAGCTTATCTCAGGGATACGAGCAAACCGAGGAGCTGTTTTTT. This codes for CASSLSQGYEQTEELFF. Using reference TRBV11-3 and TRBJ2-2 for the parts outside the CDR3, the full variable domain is EAGVVQSPRYKIIEKKQPVAFWCNPISGHNTLYWYLQNLGQGPELLIRYENEEAVDDSQLPKDRFSAERLKGVDSTLKIQPAELGDSAVYLCASSLSQGYEQTEELFFGEGSRLTVL.

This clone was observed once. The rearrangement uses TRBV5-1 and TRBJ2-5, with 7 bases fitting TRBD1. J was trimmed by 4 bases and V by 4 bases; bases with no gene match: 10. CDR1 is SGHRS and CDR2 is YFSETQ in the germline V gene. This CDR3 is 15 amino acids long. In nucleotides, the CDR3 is TGCGCCAGCAGCAATACCGGGACAGAGCGAGAGACCCAGTACTTC. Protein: CASSNTGTERETQYF.

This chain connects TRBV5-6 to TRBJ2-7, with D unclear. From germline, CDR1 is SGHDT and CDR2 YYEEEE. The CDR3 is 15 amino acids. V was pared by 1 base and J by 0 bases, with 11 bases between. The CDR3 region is CASSLFGKSSYEQYF. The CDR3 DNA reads TGTGCCAGCAGCTTGTTTGGCAAATCCTCCTACGAGCAGTACTTC.

CDR3 nucleotide sequence: TGTGCCAGCAGCCAAGACCCGGGGACGGGGACTGAAGCTTTCTTT. As protein: CASSQDPGTGTEAFF. The chain uses TRBV11-2 and TRBJ1-1; TRBD1 might be the D (5 bases). Looked up from germline, CDR1 is SGHAT and CDR2 is FQNNGV. The CDR3 contains 15 residues. The V gene lost 5 bases and the J gene lost 5 bases, with 18 bases spanning the gap.

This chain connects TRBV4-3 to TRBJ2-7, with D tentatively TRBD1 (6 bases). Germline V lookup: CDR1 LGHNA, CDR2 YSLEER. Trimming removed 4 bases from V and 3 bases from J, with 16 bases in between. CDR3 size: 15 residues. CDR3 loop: CASSPTPDRNYEQYF. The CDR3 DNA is TGCGCCAGCAGCCCAACCCCGGACAGAAACTACGAGCAGTACTTC.

The CDR3 DNA follows: TGTGCCAGCAGTTCACAGGGTGGTACCTACGAGCAGTACTTC. Protein: CASSSQGGTYEQYF. This chain links TRBV2 with TRBJ2-7, with D possibly TRBD1 on 6 matching bases. The CDR3 loop spans 14 amino acids. The germline V and J ends were trimmed by 5 bases and 2 bases, with 13 bases remaining between them. CDR1 is SNHLY and CDR2 is FYNNEI in the germline V gene.

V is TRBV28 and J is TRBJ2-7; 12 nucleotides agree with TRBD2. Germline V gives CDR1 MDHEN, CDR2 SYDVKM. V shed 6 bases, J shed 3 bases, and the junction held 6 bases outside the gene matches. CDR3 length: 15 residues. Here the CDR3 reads CASSQRLAGDYEQYF. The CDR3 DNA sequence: TGTGCCAGCAGCCAAAGACTAGCGGGGGACTACGAGCAGTACTTC.

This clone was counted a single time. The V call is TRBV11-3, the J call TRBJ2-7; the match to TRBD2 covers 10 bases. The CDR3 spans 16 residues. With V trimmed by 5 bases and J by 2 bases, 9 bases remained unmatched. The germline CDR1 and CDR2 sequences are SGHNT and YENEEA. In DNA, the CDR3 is TGTGCCAGCAGCCGTATTCTACTAGCGGGACCCTACGAGCAGTACTTC. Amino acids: CASSRILLAGPYEQYF.

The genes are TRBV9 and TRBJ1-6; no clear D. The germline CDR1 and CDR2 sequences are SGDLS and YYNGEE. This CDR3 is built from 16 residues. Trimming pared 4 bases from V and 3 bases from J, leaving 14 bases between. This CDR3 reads CASSPRDGVYNSPLHF. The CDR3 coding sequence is TGTGCCAGCAGCCCCCGCGACGGGGTCTATAATTCACCCCTCCACTTT.

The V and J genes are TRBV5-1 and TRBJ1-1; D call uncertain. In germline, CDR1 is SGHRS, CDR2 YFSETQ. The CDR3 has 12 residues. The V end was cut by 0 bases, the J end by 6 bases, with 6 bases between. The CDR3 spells CASSLGRAEAFF. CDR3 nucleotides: TGCGCCAGCAGCTTGGGGCGGGCTGAAGCTTTCTTT.

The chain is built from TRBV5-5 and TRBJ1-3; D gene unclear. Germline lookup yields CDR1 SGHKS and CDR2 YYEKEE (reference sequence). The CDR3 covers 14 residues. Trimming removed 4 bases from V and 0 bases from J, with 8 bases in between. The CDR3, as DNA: TGTGCCAGCAGCGCCGGCGTCTCTGGAAACACCATATATTTT. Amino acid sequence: CASSAGVSGNTIYF. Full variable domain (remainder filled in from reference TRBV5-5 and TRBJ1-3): DAGVTQSPTHLIKTRGQQVTLRCSPISGHKSVSWYQQVLGQGPQFIFQYYEKEERGRGNFPDRFSARQFPNYSSELNVNALLLGDSALYLCASSAGVSGNTIYFGEGSWLTVV.

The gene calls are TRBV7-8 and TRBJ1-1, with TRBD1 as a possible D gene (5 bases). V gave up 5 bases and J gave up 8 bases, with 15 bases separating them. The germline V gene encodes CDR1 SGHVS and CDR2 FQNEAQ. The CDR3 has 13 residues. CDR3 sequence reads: CASSEWTGREAFF. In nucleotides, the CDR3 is TGTGCCAGCAGCGAGTGGACGGGGCGGGAAGCTTTCTTT. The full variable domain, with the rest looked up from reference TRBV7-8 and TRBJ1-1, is GAGVSQSPRYKVAKRGQDVALRCDPISGHVSLFWYQQALGQGPEFLTYFQNEAQLDKSGLPSDRFFAERPEGSVSTLKIQRTQQEDSAVYLCASSEWTGREAFFGQGTRLTVV.

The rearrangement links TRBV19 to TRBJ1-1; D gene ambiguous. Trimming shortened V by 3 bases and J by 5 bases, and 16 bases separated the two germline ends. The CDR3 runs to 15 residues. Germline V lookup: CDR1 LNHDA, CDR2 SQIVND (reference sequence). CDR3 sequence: CASSIEGTSETEAFF. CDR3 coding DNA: TGTGCCAGTAGTATTGAAGGTACATCTGAGACTGAAGCTTTCTTT.

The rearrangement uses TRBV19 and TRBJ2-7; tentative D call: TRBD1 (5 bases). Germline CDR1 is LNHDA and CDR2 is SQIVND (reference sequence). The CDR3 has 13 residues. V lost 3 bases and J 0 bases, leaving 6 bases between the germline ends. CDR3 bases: TGTGCCAGTAGTATGGACACCTCCTACGAGCAGTACTTC. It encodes CASSMDTSYEQYF. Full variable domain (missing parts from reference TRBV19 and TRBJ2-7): DGGITQSPKYLFRKEGQNVTLSCEQNLNHDAMYWYRQDPGQGLRLIYYSQIVNDFQKGDIAEGYSVSREKKESFPLTVTSAQKNPTAFYLCASSMDTSYEQYFGPGTRLTVT.

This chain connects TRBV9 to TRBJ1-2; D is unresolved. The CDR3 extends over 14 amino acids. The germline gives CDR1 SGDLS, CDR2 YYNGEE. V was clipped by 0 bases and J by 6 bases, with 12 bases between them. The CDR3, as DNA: TGTGCCAGCAGCGTAGAGAGGGTACCCCATGGCTACACCTTC. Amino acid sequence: CASSVERVPHGYTF. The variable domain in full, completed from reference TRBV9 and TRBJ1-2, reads DSGVTQTPKHLITATGQRVTLRCSPRSGDLSVYWYQQSLDQGLQFLIQYYNGEERAKGNILERFSAQQFPDLHSELNLSSLELGDSALYFCASSVERVPHGYTFGSGTRLTVV.

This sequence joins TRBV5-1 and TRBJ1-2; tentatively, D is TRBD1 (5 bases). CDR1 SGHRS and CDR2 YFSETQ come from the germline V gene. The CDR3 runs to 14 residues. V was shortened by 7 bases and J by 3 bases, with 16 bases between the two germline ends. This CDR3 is CASLETREDYGYTF. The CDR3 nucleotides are TGCGCCAGCTTAGAGACCAGGGAAGACTATGGCTACACCTTC.

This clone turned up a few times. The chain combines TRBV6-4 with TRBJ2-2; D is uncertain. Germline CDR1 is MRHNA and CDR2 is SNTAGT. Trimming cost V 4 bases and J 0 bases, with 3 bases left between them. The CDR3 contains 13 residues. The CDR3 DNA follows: TGTGCCAGCAGTGTGTCGAACACCGGGGAGCTGTTTTTT. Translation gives CASSVSNTGELFF.

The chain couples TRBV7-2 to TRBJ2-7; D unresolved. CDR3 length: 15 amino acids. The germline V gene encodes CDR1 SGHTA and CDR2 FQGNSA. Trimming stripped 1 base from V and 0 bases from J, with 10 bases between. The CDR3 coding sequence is TGTGCCAGCAGCTTAGAACGGTTTAGCTCCTACGAGCAGTACTTC. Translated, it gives CASSLERFSSYEQYF. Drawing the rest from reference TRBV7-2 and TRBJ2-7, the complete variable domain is GAGVSQSPSNKVTEKGKDVELRCDPISGHTALYWYRQSLGQGLEFLIYFQGNSAPDKSGLPSDRFSAERTGGSVSTLTIQRTQQEDSAVYLCASSLERFSSYEQYFGPGTRLTVT.

CDR3 sequence: CAWDPTGELFF. DNA for the CDR3: TGTGCCTGGGACCCGACCGGGGAGCTGTTTTTT. The chain is built from TRBV30 and TRBJ2-2; D gene ambiguous. Trimming took 5 bases from V and 5 from J, leaving 6 bases between them. Germline assignment: CDR1 GTSNPN and CDR2 SVGIG (reference sequence). The CDR3 is made up of 11 amino acids. Together with reference TRBV30 and TRBJ2-2, the CDR3 gives the full variable domain: SQTIHQWPATLVQPVGSPLSLECTVEGTSNPNLYWYRQAAGRGLQLLFYSVGIGQISSEVPQNLSASRPQDRQFILSSKKLLLSDSGFYLCAWDPTGELFFGEGSRLTVL.

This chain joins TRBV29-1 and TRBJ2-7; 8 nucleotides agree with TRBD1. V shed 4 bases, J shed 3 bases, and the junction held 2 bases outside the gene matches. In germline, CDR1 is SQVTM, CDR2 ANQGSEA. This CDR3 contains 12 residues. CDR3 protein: CSVGTGLYEQYF. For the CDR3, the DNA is TGCAGCGTTGGGACAGGGCTCTACGAGCAGTACTTC.

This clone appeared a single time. The DNA for the CDR3 is TGTGCCACCAGCAGACGGACAGGCGAACATGGTGGTTACGAGCAGTACTTC. Translating it yields CATSRRTGEHGGYEQYF. The chain has TRBV15 and TRBJ2-7, with 7 bases matching TRBD1. With 2 bases clipped from V and 4 bases from J, the junction kept 14 bases outside the gene matches. Germline V lookup: CDR1 LNHNV, CDR2 YYDKDF (reference sequence). This CDR3 contains 17 residues.